This is a list of T cell receptor beta chains from one sample in a study of T cell responses to AZD1222 COVID-19 vaccine. Measured with immunoSEQ multiplex PCR; TCRdb has only the in-frame clones, and not every one. The table includes 140,000 to 150,000 clones, just under 95% detected once. Sequenced material: peripheral blood, taken on day 0 of AZD1222 vaccination. These receptors all come from an adult in good health. CDR3s include the opening cysteine and the closing phenylalanine or tryptophan. Each record gives: V gene, clone size, J gene, D gene, CDR3 length, CDR3 DNA, CDR3 protein. D genes are given only for firm matches. Some rows mark clone size as missing; the rest say once, few, many or name a class of expanded clone.

TRBV29-1	-	TRBJ2-3	TRBD2	13	TGCAGCGTTGTTGCGGGAGTACCAGATACGCAGTATTTT	CSVVAGVPDTQYF
TRBV30	-	TRBJ2-2	-	11	TGTGCCGGTCCGTTGGGCGGGGAGCTGTTTTTT	CAGPLGGELFF
TRBV25-1	-	TRBJ1-1	-	13	TGTGCCAGCAGTGTGCACGGCTCCACTGAAGCTTTCTTT	CASSVHGSTEAFF
TRBV5-6	once	TRBJ1-1	TRBD1	14	TGTGCCAGCAGCTACCAGGGGGGGAACACTGAAGCTTTCTTT	CASSYQGGNTEAFF
TRBV2	-	TRBJ1-5	-	12	TGTGCCAGCAGGTCCACAGGGCTGCCCCAGCATTTT	CASRSTGLPQHF
TRBV9	-	TRBJ2-1	TRBD1	15	TGTGCCAGCAGCGTAAGGGACAGGGATCTCGGTGAGCAGTTCTTC	CASSVRDRDLGEQFF
TRBV6-5	-	TRBJ2-7	-	16	TGTGCCAGCAGTTACTCGAGCGGGCCTACCTCCTACGAGCAGTACTTC	CASSYSSGPTSYEQYF
TRBV20-1	-	TRBJ2-1	-	18	TGCAGTGCTAGTACCAGGGGGACCCGTCGGGGGACCTACAATGAGCAGTTCTTC	CSASTRGTRRGTYNEQFF
TRBV3-1/TRBV3-2	-	TRBJ2-2	-	14	TGTGCCAGCAGCCAAGGTTGGGGGTCCGGGGAGCTGTTTTTT	CASSQGWGSGELFF
TRBV5-5	-	TRBJ2-3	-	14	TGTGCCAGCAGCGGTGGACTCGTCACAGATACGCAGTATTTT	CASSGGLVTDTQYF
TRBV7-8	-	TRBJ2-7	-	15	TGTGCCAGCAGCTTAGTCCGGGACTCCAGCTACGAGCAGTACTTC	CASSLVRDSSYEQYF
TRBV11-2	-	TRBJ1-2	TRBD1	14	TGTGCCAGCAGCTTCACGACAGGGGGGGATGGCTACACCTTC	CASSFTTGGDGYTF
TRBV6-6	-	TRBJ2-7	-	12	TGTGCCAGCAGAGAACCAGGTCTCGAGCAGTACTTC	CASREPGLEQYF
TRBV7-9	once	TRBJ2-7	-	14	TGTGCCAGCAGCCCCAGGGCCCTGACCTACGAGCAGTACTTC	CASSPRALTYEQYF
TRBV6-5	-	TRBJ2-7	-	13	TGTGCCAGCAATCAGGCAGGTTTCCACGAGCAGTACTTC	CASNQAGFHEQYF
TRBV5-1	-	TRBJ2-3	TRBD2	14	TGCGCCAGCAGCGAGGGGAGCGGGAGAGATACGCAGTATTTT	CASSEGSGRDTQYF
TRBV19	-	TRBJ2-2	-	14	TGTGCCAGTATTCAGGGGGGCGGCACCGGGGAGCTGTTTTTT	CASIQGGGTGELFF
TRBV7-9	-	TRBJ1-5	-	12	TGTGCCAGCAGCTTAAGCAATCAGCCCCAGCATTTT	CASSLSNQPQHF
TRBV18	-	TRBJ2-5	-	12	TGTGCCAGCTCACCTATGGGAGAGACCCAGTACTTC	CASSPMGETQYF
TRBV18	-	TRBJ1-6	-	15	TGTGCCAGCTCGAGAAGGGACGGATATAATTCACCCCTCCACTTT	CASSRRDGYNSPLHF
TRBV9	few	TRBJ2-1	TRBD2	13	TGTGCCAGCAGCGCGGGACTAGCGTATGAGCAGTTCTTC	CASSAGLAYEQFF
TRBV5-1	-	TRBJ2-5	-	16	TGCGCCAGCAGCTTGGACCTCAGGGGCTTCCAAGAGACCCAGTACTTC	CASSLDLRGFQETQYF
TRBV7-9	-	TRBJ1-2	-	17	TGTGCCAGCAGCTTAGGGAGTGTGGCCGGGACCCTTGATGGCTACACCTTC	CASSLGSVAGTLDGYTF
TRBV19	-	TRBJ2-7	TRBD2	16	TGTGCCAGTAGTATAGATGGGGGGGGACCAGCTCGGGAGCAGTACTTC	CASSIDGGGPAREQYF
TRBV5-6	-	TRBJ2-2	-	17	TGTGCCAGCACCAGCTGGACCGAGTTTGAAAGAACCGGGGAGCTGTTTTTT	CASTSWTEFERTGELFF
TRBV18	-	TRBJ2-3	-	18	TGTGCCAGCTCACTCGCGTTCTCTAGCCAGAAATTCACAGATACGCAGTATTTT	CASSLAFSSQKFTDTQYF
TRBV5-1	-	TRBJ1-2	-	13	TGCGCCAGCAGCTTGGAAGGGTTTTATGGCTACACCTTC	CASSLEGFYGYTF
TRBV4-1	-	TRBJ1-4	TRBD1	16	TGCGCCAGCAGCCTATCCCCAGGGGACAGGGGGGGGAAACTGTTTTTT	CASSLSPGDRGGKLFF
TRBV7-6	-	TRBJ2-7	TRBD1	14	TGTGCCAGCAGCTCAGGACAGGGTTTCCACGAGCAGTACTTC	CASSSGQGFHEQYF
TRBV10-3	-	TRBJ2-5	-	14	TGTGCCATCAGTCCCCCGGGCAGCTCGGGGACCCAGTACTTC	CAISPPGSSGTQYF
TRBV9	-	TRBJ2-1	-	13	TGTGCCAGCAGCGTAGCAGGATACAATGAGCAGTTCTTC	CASSVAGYNEQFF
TRBV24-1	-	TRBJ2-2	TRBD1	16	TGTGCCACCAGTGGCTCGACAGGGGTTAAAACCGGGGAGCTGTTTTTT	CATSGSTGVKTGELFF
TRBV2	-	TRBJ1-5	-	14	TGTGCCAGCAGTGTTAGATCTTGGGATCAGCCCCAGCATTTT	CASSVRSWDQPQHF
TRBV5-6	-	TRBJ1-1	-	13	TGTGCCAGCAGTGATGCCTGGGGCACTGAAGCTTTCTTT	CASSDAWGTEAFF
TRBV27	-	TRBJ2-5	-	14	TGTGCCAGCAGACCAGCGGGCTATCAAGAGACCCAGTACTTC	CASRPAGYQETQYF
TRBV6-2/TRBV6-3	-	TRBJ1-2	TRBD1	15	TGTGCCAGCAGTTACGACAGGGGGCTTTACTATGGCTACACCTTC	CASSYDRGLYYGYTF
TRBV28	few	TRBJ1-2	TRBD1	15	TGTGCCAGCAGTACCCGGGACAGGCTTCTCTATGGCTACACCTTC	CASSTRDRLLYGYTF
TRBV10-2	-	TRBJ1-3	TRBD1	15	TGCGCCAGCAGGCCGACAGGGCGCTCTGGAAACACCATATATTTT	CASRPTGRSGNTIYF
TRBV7-9	-	TRBJ1-5	TRBD1	15	TGTGCCAGCAGCGCTTCCGGGACAGCGAATCAGCCCCAGCATTTT	CASSASGTANQPQHF
TRBV5-1	-	TRBJ2-3	TRBD2	17	TGCGCCAGCAGCTTGGCCGCTGGGGCGGGGGTGACAGATACGCAGTATTTT	CASSLAAGAGVTDTQYF
TRBV28	-	TRBJ1-1	TRBD1	15	TGTGCCAGCAGTCCTCCAGGACAGGCTGAGACTGAAGCTTTCTTT	CASSPPGQAETEAFF
TRBV21-1	-	TRBJ1-2	-	13	TGTGCCAGCAGAGTTGGACAGGCCCACGGCTACACCTTC	CASRVGQAHGYTF
TRBV21-1	-	TRBJ1-1	-	21	TGTGCCAGCAGCAAAGTCACGAGACAGGCGCAAACCGCGGCGATGAACACTGAAGCTTTCTTT	CASSKVTRQAQTAAMNTEAFF
TRBV9	-	TRBJ2-1	-	14	TGTGCCAGCAGCGTAGCAGGGATGAACAATGAGCAGTTCTTC	CASSVAGMNNEQFF
TRBV10-3	-	TRBJ1-1	TRBD1	14	TGTGCCATCAGTTCACAGGGGGTGGGCACTGAAGCTTTCTTT	CAISSQGVGTEAFF
TRBV10-1	once	TRBJ1-1	-	13	TGCGCCAGCAGAGAGCAGGAGAACACTGAAGCTTTCTTT	CASREQENTEAFF
TRBV9	-	TRBJ1-3	TRBD1	14	TGTGCCAGCAGCGCGGACAGGGCTGGAAACACCATATATTTT	CASSADRAGNTIYF
TRBV6-1	-	TRBJ2-3	-	14	TGTGCCAGCAGTGAAGCGCTGGGAACAGATACGCAGTATTTT	CASSEALGTDTQYF
TRBV2	once	TRBJ1-2	-	11	TGTGCCAGCAGTGAAGGGGCTGGCTACACCTTC	CASSEGAGYTF